This TCR beta chain was retrieved from a study of T cell repertoires in cytomegalovirus infection (dated by TCRdb to the late 2010s). Broadly, across the study: Because public TCR beta signatures pointed to carriage of CMV infection together with the matching HLA type, the HLA type of each donor mattered for the analysis. What the authors observed across the whole study: The ex vivo response was dominated by HLA-C-restricted CMV-specific TCR beta clonotypes, which also provided the single most frequent clonotype in two of eight donors. Cumulative frequency of public TCR beta family members discriminated carriers of CMV infection plus the relevant HLA type in this cohort and an independent roughly 320-donor cohort.

V has 6 bases trimmed and J has 2 bases trimmed; junction bases matching no gene number 6. CDR1 and CDR2 are read off the germline V gene as WSHSY and SAAADI. Counted from cysteine to phenylalanine, this CDR3 has 17 amino acids. The sequence is cut down to CDR3 DNA, 51 bases in frame from base 1. Concerning this clonotype itself: What antigen it recognizes has not been identified. The record has no base qualities; no much larger clone is one base away.

Sequenced on an Illumina HiSeq 1500. TCRdb itself trimmed the public reads at Q25 with fastp, ran MiXCR and retained productive beta chains. Each entry is one CDR3 protein sequence, shown with its most common DNA and genes. Present in this sample are around 450,000 distinct CDR3 sequences, around 32% of which were seen just once. Roughly an eighth of the sample comes from the top ten. The TCR comes from a human donor in good health (CMV status not recorded). Some clones in this sample may be carry-over from other donors' samples. Sequencing used PBMCs. The chain couples TRBV10-2 to TRBJ2-1; TRBD2 agrees with 14 junctional bases. CDR3 sequence: CASRPAGLAGAYNEQFF. DNA sequence: TGCGCCAGCAGGCCCGCGGGACTAGCGGGGGCCTACAATGAGCAGTTCTTC.